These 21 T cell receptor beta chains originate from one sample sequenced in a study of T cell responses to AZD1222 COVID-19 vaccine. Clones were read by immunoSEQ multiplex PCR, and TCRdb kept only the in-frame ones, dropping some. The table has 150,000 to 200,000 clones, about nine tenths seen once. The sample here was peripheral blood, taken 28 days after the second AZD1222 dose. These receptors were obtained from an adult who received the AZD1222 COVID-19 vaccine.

The CDR3 DNA is TGTGCCAGCAGCCAGGGACAGAACTATGGCTACACCTTC. It yields the protein CASSQGQNYGYTF. The chain is built from TRBV7-2 and TRBJ1-2; 7 bases are a match to TRBD1. The CDR3 runs to 13 residues. Germline-derived CDR1 and CDR2 are SGHTA and FQGNSA. V trimming: 5 bases; J trimming: 2 bases; junction bases outside the gene matches: 2.

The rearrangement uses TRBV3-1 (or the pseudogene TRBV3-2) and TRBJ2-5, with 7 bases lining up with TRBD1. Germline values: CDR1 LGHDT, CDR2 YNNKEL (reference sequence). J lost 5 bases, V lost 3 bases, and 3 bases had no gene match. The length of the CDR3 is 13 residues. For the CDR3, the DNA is TGTGCCAGCAGCCAGACAGGGACGGAGACCCAGTACTTC. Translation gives CASSQTGTETQYF.

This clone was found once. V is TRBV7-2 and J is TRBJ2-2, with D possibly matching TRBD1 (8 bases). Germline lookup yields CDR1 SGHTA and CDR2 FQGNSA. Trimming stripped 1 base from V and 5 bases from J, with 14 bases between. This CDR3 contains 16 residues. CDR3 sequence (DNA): TGTGCCAGCAGCTTAGGGACAGGGAGGGTAACCGGGGAGCTGTTTTTT. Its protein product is CASSLGTGRVTGELFF.

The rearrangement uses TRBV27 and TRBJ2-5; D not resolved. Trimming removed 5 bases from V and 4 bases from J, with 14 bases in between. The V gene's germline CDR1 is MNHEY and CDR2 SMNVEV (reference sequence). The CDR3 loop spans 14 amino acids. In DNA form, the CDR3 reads TGTGCCAGCAGTCCCTATGCCTCGGGAGAGACCCAGTACTTC. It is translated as CASSPYASGETQYF.

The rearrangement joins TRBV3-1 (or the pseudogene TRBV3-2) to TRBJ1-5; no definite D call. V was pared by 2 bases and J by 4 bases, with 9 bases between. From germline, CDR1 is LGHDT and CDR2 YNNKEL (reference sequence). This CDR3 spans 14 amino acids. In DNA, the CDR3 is TGTGCCAGCAGCCAACAAGGGCCTAATCAGCCCCAGCATTTT. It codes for CASSQQGPNQPQHF.

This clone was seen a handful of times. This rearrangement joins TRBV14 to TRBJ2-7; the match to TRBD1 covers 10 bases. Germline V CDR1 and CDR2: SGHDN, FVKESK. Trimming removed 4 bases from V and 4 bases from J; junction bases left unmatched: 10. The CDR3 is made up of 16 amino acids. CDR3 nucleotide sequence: TGTGCCAGCAGCCCGGACGTGGGACAGGGGTTTTACGAGCAGTACTTC. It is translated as CASSPDVGQGFYEQYF.

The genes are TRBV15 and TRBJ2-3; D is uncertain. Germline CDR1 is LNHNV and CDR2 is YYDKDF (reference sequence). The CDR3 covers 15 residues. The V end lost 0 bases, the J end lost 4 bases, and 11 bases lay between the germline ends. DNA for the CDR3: TGTGCCACCAGCAGAGATTTCGCGGTTTCAGATACGCAGTATTTT. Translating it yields CATSRDFAVSDTQYF.

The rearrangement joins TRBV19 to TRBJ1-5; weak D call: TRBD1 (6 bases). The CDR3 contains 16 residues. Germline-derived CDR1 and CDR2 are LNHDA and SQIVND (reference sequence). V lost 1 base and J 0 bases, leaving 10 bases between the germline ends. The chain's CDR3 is CASSIVTGNSNQPQHF. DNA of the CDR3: TGTGCCAGTAGTATAGTTACAGGGAATAGCAATCAGCCCCAGCATTTT.

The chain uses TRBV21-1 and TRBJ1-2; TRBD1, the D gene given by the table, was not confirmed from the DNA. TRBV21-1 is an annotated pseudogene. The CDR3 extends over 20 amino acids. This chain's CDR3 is CASYRGRGKREGGANYGYTF. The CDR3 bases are TGTGCCAGCTACAGGGGGCGAGGTAAGAGAGAAGGGGGTGCTAACTATGGCTACACCTTC.

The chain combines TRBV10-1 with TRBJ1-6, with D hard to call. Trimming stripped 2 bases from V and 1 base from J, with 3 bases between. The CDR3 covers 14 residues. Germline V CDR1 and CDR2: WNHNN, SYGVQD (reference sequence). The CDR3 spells CASSERSYNSPLHF. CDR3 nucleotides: TGCGCCAGCAGTGAGCGATCCTATAATTCACCCCTCCACTTT.

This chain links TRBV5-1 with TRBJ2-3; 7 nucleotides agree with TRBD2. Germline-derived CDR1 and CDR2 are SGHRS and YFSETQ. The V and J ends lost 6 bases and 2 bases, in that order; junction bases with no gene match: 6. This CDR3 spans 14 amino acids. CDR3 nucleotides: TGCGCCAGCAACCCAGCGGGATTCACAGATACGCAGTATTTT. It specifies CASNPAGFTDTQYF.

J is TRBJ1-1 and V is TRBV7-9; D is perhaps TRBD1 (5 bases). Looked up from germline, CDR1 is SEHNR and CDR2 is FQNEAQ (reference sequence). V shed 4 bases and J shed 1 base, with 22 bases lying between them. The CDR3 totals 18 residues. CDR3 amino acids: CASSSAGLNQGRNTEAFF. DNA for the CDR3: TGTGCCAGCAGCTCAGCTGGCCTAAATCAGGGCAGGAACACTGAAGCTTTCTTT.

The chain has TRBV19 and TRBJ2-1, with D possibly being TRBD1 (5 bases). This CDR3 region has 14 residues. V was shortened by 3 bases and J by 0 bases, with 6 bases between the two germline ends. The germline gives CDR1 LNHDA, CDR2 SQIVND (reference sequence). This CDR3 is CASSIQGSYNEQFF. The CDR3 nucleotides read TGTGCCAGTAGTATCCAGGGCTCCTACAATGAGCAGTTCTTC. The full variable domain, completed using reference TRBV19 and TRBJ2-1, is DGGITQSPKYLFRKEGQNVTLSCEQNLNHDAMYWYRQDPGQGLRLIYYSQIVNDFQKGDIAEGYSVSREKKESFPLTVTSAQKNPTAFYLCASSIQGSYNEQFFGPGTRLTVL.

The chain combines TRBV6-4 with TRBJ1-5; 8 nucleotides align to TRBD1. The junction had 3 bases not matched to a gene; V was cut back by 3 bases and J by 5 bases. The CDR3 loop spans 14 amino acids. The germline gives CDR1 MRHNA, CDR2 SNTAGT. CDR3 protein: CASSEQGGHQPQHF. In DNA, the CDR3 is TGTGCCAGCAGTGAACAGGGGGGACATCAGCCCCAGCATTTT.

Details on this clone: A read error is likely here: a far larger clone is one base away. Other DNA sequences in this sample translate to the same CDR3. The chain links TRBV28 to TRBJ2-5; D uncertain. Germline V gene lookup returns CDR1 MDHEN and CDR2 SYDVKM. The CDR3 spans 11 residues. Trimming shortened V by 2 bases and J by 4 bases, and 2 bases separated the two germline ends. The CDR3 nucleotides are TGTGCCAGCAGTTTAGGAGAGACCCAGTACTTC. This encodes CASSLGETQYF.

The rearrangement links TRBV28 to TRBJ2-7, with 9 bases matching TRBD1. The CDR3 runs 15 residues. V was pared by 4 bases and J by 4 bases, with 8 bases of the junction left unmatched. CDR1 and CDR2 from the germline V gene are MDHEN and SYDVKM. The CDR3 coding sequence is TGTGCCAGCAGTTCCGAGACAGGGGGAAAATACGAGCAGTACTTC. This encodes CASSSETGGKYEQYF.

In DNA form, the CDR3 reads TGTGCCATCAGCGGAAATAGCGGGAGCTCCTACAATGAGCAGTTCTTC. This translates into CAISGNSGSSYNEQFF. V and J are TRBV10-3 and TRBJ2-1; 9 bases match TRBD2. The V and J ends lost 6 bases and 0 bases, in that order; junction bases with no gene match: 6. The CDR3 sequence is 16 residues long. Germline values: CDR1 ENHRY, CDR2 SYGVKD.

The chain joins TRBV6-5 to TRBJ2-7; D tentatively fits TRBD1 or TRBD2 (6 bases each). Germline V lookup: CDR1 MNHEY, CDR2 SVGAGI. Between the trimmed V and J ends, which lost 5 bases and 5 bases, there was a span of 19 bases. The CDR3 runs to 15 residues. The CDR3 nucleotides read TGTGCCAGCAGTATTCCGGGGGCTGCGGTTGACGAGCAGTACTTC. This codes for CASSIPGAAVDEQYF.

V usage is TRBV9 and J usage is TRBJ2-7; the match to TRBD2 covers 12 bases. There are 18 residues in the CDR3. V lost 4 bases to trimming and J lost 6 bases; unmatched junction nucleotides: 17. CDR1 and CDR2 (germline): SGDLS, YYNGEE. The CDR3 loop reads CASSPGTEGLAGFGEQYF. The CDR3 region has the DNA TGTGCCAGCAGCCCCGGGACGGAGGGACTAGCGGGTTTCGGCGAGCAGTACTTC.

CDR3 sequence (DNA): TGCAGCGTTGAAGAGGGTTGGTACCAAGAGACCCAGTACTTC. Encoded protein: CSVEEGWYQETQYF. The chain couples TRBV29-1 to TRBJ2-5; no definite D call. Germline V gene sequence: CDR1 SQVTM, CDR2 ANQGSEA. V dropped 0 bases and J dropped 0 bases, with 8 bases sitting between them. The CDR3 sequence is 14 residues long.

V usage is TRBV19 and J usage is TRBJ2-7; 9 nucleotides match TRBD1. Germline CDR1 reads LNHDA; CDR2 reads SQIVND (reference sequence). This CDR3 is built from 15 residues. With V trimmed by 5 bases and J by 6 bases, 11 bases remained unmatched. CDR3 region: CASSHGTGLRGEQYF. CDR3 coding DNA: TGTGCCAGTAGTCACGGGACAGGGCTTAGGGGCGAGCAGTACTTC.